This entry is about one T cell receptor (beta chain). Its antigen remains unidentified. Nothing much larger sits one base from this clone, and base qualities are not available. PBMCs were isolated by Ficoll-Paque density gradient centrifugation. The junction carries 16 bases between V and J, which are trimmed by 0 bases and 5 bases respectively. There are 15 amino acids in the CDR3, from cysteine to phenylalanine inclusive. Here the CDR3 DNA is all that survives: 45 bases in frame from base 1. Looking up the germline V gene (reference sequence) yields CDR1 DFQATT and CDR2 SNEGSKA. The data belong to a study of T-cell memory formation after mild COVID-19 (dated by TCRdb to 2020 to 2022). Background for the entire study: TCR sequence clusters from the two donors were found to be largely donor specific. In two donors, T-cell clones that expanded and contracted after mild COVID-19 were followed by sequencing TCRalpha and TCRbeta repertoires longitudinally. The cohort comprised two young, previously healthy adult volunteers, one female and one male. Overall study outcomes, separate from this receptor: Some responding clones were detected in pre-infection memory, which suggested that pre-existing cross-reactive memory T cells had joined the SARS-CoV-2 response. Contracting CD4+ clones turned up mainly in the CM and EM memory subsets, whereas EMRA was where CD8+ clones were enriched. The second-wave clones that peaked on day 37 were not confirmed to be SARS-CoV-2 specific. Clones contracting from day 15 to 85 had balanced CD4/CD8 phenotypes, while a second wave expanding from day 15 to 37 was biased towards CD4+. The study included only a couple of mild cases, and larger cohorts that include severe cases with pre-infection samples were judged to be necessary.

TCRdb records Illumina NovaSeq 6000 as the sequencer. cDNA libraries for TCRalpha and TCRbeta were prepared by 5'RACE using constant-segment primers, with sample barcodes and unique molecular identifiers added. Trizol reagent was used to extract RNA from every sample. Library amplification was performed in two PCR steps, and a second sample barcode and Illumina TruSeq adapters were introduced in the second step. The libraries were sequenced on an Illumina NovaSeq using 2 x 150 bp paired-end reads. As for how the authors treated the data: Demultiplexing of reads and collapsing into UMI-guided consensus sequences were performed with migec v1.2.7. With mixcr v2.1.11, UMI consensuses were aligned to TRA and TRB V and J templates and assembled into clonotypes. Expanded or contracted clonotypes were those called significant by both edgeR and NoisET, with noise models trained on biological replicates. For edgeR calls, a false discovery rate-adjusted p below 0.01 and a log2 fold-change threshold of 1 were applied. PCA with hierarchical clustering of max-normalized trajectories of the 1000 most abundant clonotypes was used as exploratory dynamics analysis. Each responding clone was given a CD4 or CD8 phenotype based on the CD4+ and CD8+ repertoires, which had been sequenced separately. TCRdb took the public reads, trimmed them with fastp at Q25, ran MiXCR for clone calling and kept in-frame beta chains. Rows with one shared CDR3 protein collapse into an entry with the most common genes and DNA. TCRdb's processing, not the study's, gives the V and J calls here. The sample table records 100,000 to 150,000 distinct CDR3 sequences; about 5.9% of these occur just once. The ten largest make up about 2.2% of the sample.

Sequenced material: PBMCs or a T cell subset sorted from them (not recorded which). The chain joins TRBV20-1 to TRBJ2-5, with TRBD2 tentatively as D gene (6 bases match). The TCR was taken from an adult woman who had mild COVID-19 (a few samples of this study predate the infection). The sample titles of this study are shuffled in the database, so cell type and time point are left out; the donor was told from shared clones. The nucleotide sequence is TGCAGTGCTAGAGATAGGGCGGGGATGTGGGAGACCCAGTACTTC. The translation is CSARDRAGMWETQYF.